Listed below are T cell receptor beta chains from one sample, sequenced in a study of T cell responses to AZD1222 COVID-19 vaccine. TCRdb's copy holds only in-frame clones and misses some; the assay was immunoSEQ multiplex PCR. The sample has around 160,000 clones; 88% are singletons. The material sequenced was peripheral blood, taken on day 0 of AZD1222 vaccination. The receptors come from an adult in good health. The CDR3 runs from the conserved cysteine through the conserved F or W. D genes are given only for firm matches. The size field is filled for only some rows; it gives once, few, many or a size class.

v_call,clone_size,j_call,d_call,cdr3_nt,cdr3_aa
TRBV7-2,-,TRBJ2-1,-,TGTGCCAGCAGCTTCGACAGGAGAAACTACAATGAGCAGTTCTTC,CASSFDRRNYNEQFF
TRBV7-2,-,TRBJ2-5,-,TGTGCCAGCAGCTTCGCACTAGCTGGGGAGACCCAGTACTTC,CASSFALAGETQYF
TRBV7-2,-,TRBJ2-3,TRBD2,TGTGCCAGCAGCTTAGCTCCCCCGGGGACTAGCGGGGGCCCTACAGATACGCAGTATTTT,CASSLAPPGTSGGPTDTQYF
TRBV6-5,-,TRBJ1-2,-,TGTGCCAGCACCTCGGGATTCCGGGGCTACACCTTC,CASTSGFRGYTF
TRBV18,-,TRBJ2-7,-,TGTGCCAGCTCACCCTCCCGGGGCTACTACGAGCAGTACTTC,CASSPSRGYYEQYF
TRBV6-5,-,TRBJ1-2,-,TGTGCCAGCAGTTACCAACCTAACTATGGCTACACCTTC,CASSYQPNYGYTF
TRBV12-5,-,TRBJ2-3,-,TGTGCTAGTGGTTTGGGACAGATCACAGATACGCAGTATTTT,CASGLGQITDTQYF
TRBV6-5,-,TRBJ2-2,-,TGTGCCAGCAGGGCCCCCGCTACCGGGGAGCTGTTTTTT,CASRAPATGELFF
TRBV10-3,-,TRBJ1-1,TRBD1,TGTGCCATCAAAAGGACAGGGGACACTGAAGCTTTCTTT,CAIKRTGDTEAFF
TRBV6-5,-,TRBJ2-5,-,TGTGCCAGCAGGAGTTACGGGGCCGACCAAGAGACCCAGTACTTC,CASRSYGADQETQYF
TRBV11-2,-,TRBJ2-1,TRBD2,TGTGCCAGCAGCCGGACTAGCGGGGGGGCCGGGCTGTTCTTC,CASSRTSGGAGLFF
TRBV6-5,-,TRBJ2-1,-,TGTGCCAGCAGAAAGCTGCCCAATGAGCAGTTCTTC,CASRKLPNEQFF
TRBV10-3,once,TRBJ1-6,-,TGTGCCATCAGTCCTCAACAGGGAACCTCCTATAATTCACCCCTCCACTTT,CAISPQQGTSYNSPLHF
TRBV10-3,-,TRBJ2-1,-,TGTGCCATCGAAGGGGCTAGCGAGTCCAATGAGCAGTTCTTC,CAIEGASESNEQFF
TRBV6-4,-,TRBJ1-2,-,TGTGCCAGCAGTGACTCAAAGGGTAGACGGGACTTC,CASSDSKGRRDF
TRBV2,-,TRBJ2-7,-,TGTGCCAGCAGTGAGGGCAGGACTGCCTACGAGCAGTACTTC,CASSEGRTAYEQYF
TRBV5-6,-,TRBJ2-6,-,TGTGCCAGCAGCTTGTCACTCGGAAGTACAGTGACTGGGGCCAACGTCCTGACTTTC,CASSLSLGSTVTGANVLTF
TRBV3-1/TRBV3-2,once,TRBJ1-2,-,TGTGCCAGCAGCCCGACAGAGAGGCCGGATGGCTACACCTTC,CASSPTERPDGYTF
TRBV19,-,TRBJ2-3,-,TGTGCCAGTAGTATAGAAGGGAAGGGGGGCACAGATACGCAGTATTTT,CASSIEGKGGTDTQYF
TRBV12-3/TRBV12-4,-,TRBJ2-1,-,TGTGCCAGCAGTTTTCGGGGCCCTCAGTTCTTC,CASSFRGPQFF
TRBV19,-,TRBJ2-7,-,TGTGCCAGTAGTATTGCGGCCAGGGCGTCCTACGAGCAGTACTTC,CASSIAARASYEQYF
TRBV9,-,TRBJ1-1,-,TGTGCCAGCAGCGTAGCCGGCCCAATGAACACTGAAGCTTTCTTT,CASSVAGPMNTEAFF
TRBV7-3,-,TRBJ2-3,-,TGTGCCAGCAGCCGGGGGCGGAGTGATACGCAGTATTTT,CASSRGRSDTQYF
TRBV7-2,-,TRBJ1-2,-,TGTGCCAGCAGCCCGGACCGGACTAACTATGGCTACACCTTC,CASSPDRTNYGYTF
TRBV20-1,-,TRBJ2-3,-,TGCAGTGCTAGCAACCGGGATACGCAGTATTTT,CSASNRDTQYF
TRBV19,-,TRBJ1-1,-,TGTGCCAGTAGTATGGTTGCCTCGAGGACTGAAGCTTTCTTT,CASSMVASRTEAFF
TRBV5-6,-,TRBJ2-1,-,TGTGCCAGCAGCTTGGTGGGGGGGGCCTCCAATGAGCAGTTCTTC,CASSLVGGASNEQFF
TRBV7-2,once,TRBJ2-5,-,TGTGCCAGCAGCTTCCGACAGCAACAAGAGACCCAGTACTTC,CASSFRQQQETQYF